The 25 T cell receptor beta chains below were found in one sample sequenced in a study of blood T cell repertoires in COVID-19 (dated by TCRdb to about 2020). The library was produced with the immunoSEQ multiplex PCR assay. This is the immuneACCESS table as TCRdb keeps it, with only in-frame sequences that have V and J called. A part of the clones is gone; compared with another copy, unresolved V genes explain less than half, and the rest is unexplained. This sample comprises a few hundred thousand clones, about 91% of them detected only once. The leading ten clones occupy more than 8.5% of the sample. What was sequenced was PBMCs or T cells enriched from blood (not recorded which). The source of these receptors is a young woman who had recovered from COVID-19.

CDR3 residues: CASSSNSGHYEQYF. The CDR3 region has the DNA TGTGCCAGCAGCTCTAACTCGGGACACTACGAGCAGTACTTC. This sequence joins TRBV7-3 and TRBJ2-7; the D gene is possibly TRBD1 (6 bases). Germline CDR1 reads SGHTA; CDR2 reads FQGTGA. CDR3 length: 14 amino acids. V was shortened by 4 bases and J by 3 bases, with 13 bases between the two germline ends. The entire variable domain, with the rest obtained from reference TRBV7-3 and TRBJ2-7, is as follows: GAGVSQTPSNKVTEKGKYVELRCDPISGHTALYWYRQSLGQGPEFLIYFQGTGAADDSGLPNDRFFAVRPEGSVSTLKIQRTERGDSAVYLCASSSNSGHYEQYFGPGTRLTVT.

The sample holds one count of this clone. The V and J genes are TRBV10-3 and TRBJ1-4; D possibly corresponds to TRBD1 (6 bases). CDR3 length: 14 residues. With 3 bases removed from V and 7 bases from J, the gap between germline ends came to 12 bases. The germline gives CDR1 ENHRY, CDR2 SYGVKD. CDR3 sequence (DNA): TGTGCCATCAGTGAAGGGGGTTTTAGTGAAAAACTGTTTTTT. This encodes CAISEGGFSEKLFF.

This rearrangement joins TRBV7-9 to TRBJ2-1, with 7 bases matching TRBD2. This CDR3 has 14 amino acids. V was clipped by 7 bases and J by 3 bases; unmatched bases: 6. Germline V gene sequence: CDR1 SEHNR, CDR2 FQNEAQ (reference sequence). The CDR3: CASTWRGYYNEQFF. The CDR3 coding sequence is TGTGCCAGCACCTGGCGGGGGTACTACAATGAGCAGTTCTTC.

The sample holds one count of this clone. V and J are TRBV3-1 (or the pseudogene TRBV3-2) and TRBJ2-7; 13 positions match TRBD2. CDR1 LGHDT and CDR2 YNNKEL come from the germline V gene (reference sequence). V shed 3 bases, J shed 2 bases, and the junction held 1 base outside the gene matches. The CDR3 spans 15 residues. The DNA for the CDR3 is TGTGCCAGCAGCCATGGGACTAGCGGGGCCTACGAGCAGTACTTC. Residues: CASSHGTSGAYEQYF.

DNA of the CDR3: TGTGCCAGCAGCGTAGACGGCAGGGCGAATTCACCCCTCCACTTT. Translation: CASSVDGRANSPLHF. This chain connects TRBV9 to TRBJ1-6, with D possibly being TRBD1 (5 bases). The CDR3 is made up of 15 amino acids. CDR1 and CDR2 (germline): SGDLS, YYNGEE. Trimming removed 0 bases at V and 7 bases at J, with 11 bases between.

The rearrangement uses TRBV6-2 or TRBV6-3 and TRBJ2-5; no clear D gene. V was cut by 5 bases and J by 5 bases, with 9 bases left in between. This CDR3 has 12 amino acids. Germline V gene lookup returns CDR1 MNHEY and CDR2 SVGEGT. The CDR3 here is CASSMNWETQYF. The CDR3 nucleotides read TGTGCCAGCAGTATGAACTGGGAGACCCAGTACTTC.

This chain connects TRBV5-4 to TRBJ2-7; perhaps TRBD1 as D (6 bases). Germline V CDR1 and CDR2: SGHNT, YYREEE (reference sequence). Trimming cost V 4 bases and J 2 bases, with 13 bases left between them. The CDR3 covers 14 residues. The chain's CDR3 is CASSRERDTYEQYF. The CDR3 DNA sequence: TGTGCCAGCAGCAGAGAACGGGACACCTACGAGCAGTACTTC.

V is TRBV28 and J is TRBJ1-2; D is possibly TRBD1 (6 bases). Germline V gene sequence: CDR1 MDHEN, CDR2 SYDVKM. The CDR3 runs to 12 residues. V dropped 2 bases and J dropped 9 bases, with 10 bases sitting between them. The CDR3 reads CASSLRTVSYTF. In DNA form, the CDR3 reads TGTGCCAGCAGTTTAAGGACAGTAAGCTACACCTTC.

Only a few counts were recorded for this clone. The chain has TRBV4-1 and TRBJ1-5, with D unresolved. The V and J ends lost 4 bases and 3 bases respectively, with 13 bases between them. CDR3 length equals 15 residues. Germline lookup yields CDR1 MGHRA and CDR2 YSYEKL. The CDR3 DNA reads TGCGCCAGCAGCCTTATGGCTCACCTCAATCAGCCCCAGCATTTT. This gives the protein CASSLMAHLNQPQHF.

The genes are TRBV15 and TRBJ2-7; 11 bases match TRBD2. From germline, CDR1 is LNHNV and CDR2 YYDKDF (reference sequence). The CDR3 has 16 residues. V was clipped by 5 bases and J by 1 base; unmatched bases: 7. The CDR3 DNA follows: TGTGCCACCAGCCCAGGGACTAGCGGACTATCCTACGAGCAGTACTTC. This gives the protein CATSPGTSGLSYEQYF.

This chain connects TRBV7-8 to TRBJ2-5; the D is unclear. The ends were cut back, 0 bases at V and 2 bases at J, with 16 bases in the middle. This CDR3 spans 17 amino acids. Germline values: CDR1 SGHVS, CDR2 FQNEAQ. This CDR3 reads CASSLASAGPLQETQYF. CDR3 DNA: TGTGCCAGCAGCTTAGCGAGTGCAGGTCCCCTTCAAGAGACCCAGTACTTC.

The chain joins TRBV7-2 to TRBJ1-5; D is unresolved. Trimming stripped 4 bases from V and 1 base from J, with 11 bases between. The CDR3 is made up of 15 amino acids. Germline V gene sequence: CDR1 SGHTA, CDR2 FQGNSA. CDR3 amino acids: CASSSWADSNQPQHF. CDR3 in DNA: TGTGCCAGCAGCTCGTGGGCAGACAGCAATCAGCCCCAGCATTTT.

The CDR3 nucleotides are TGTGCCAGCAGCCAAGACGATATCACGGGTCCCCACACTGAAGCTTTCTTT. It codes for CASSQDDITGPHTEAFF. The rearrangement uses TRBV11-2 and TRBJ1-1, with D unclear. Trimming shortened V by 5 bases and J by 3 bases, and 22 bases separated the two germline ends. There are 17 residues in the CDR3. The germline gives CDR1 SGHAT, CDR2 FQNNGV.

The CDR3 loop is CASSLAQGGMNEQFF. CDR3 nucleotide sequence: TGTGCCAGCAGCTTGGCTCAAGGGGGCATGAATGAGCAGTTCTTC. V gene TRBV7-2 combines with J gene TRBJ2-1; 7 bases line up with TRBD1. CDR3 size: 15 residues. The J segment lost 7 bases and the V segment lost 3 bases, leaving 9 bases of the junction unmatched. CDR1 is SGHTA, CDR2 FQGNSA, per germline.

This clone turned up a few times. The chain employs TRBV4-3 and TRBJ2-1, with 12 bases lining up with TRBD2. Germline loops: CDR1 LGHNA, CDR2 YSLEER. The V gene end was trimmed by 1 base and the J gene end by 3 bases; junction bases not matched to a gene: 4. This CDR3 has 17 residues. CDR3 sequence: CASSQGLAGENYNEQFF. The CDR3 region has the DNA TGCGCCAGCAGCCAAGGACTAGCGGGGGAAAACTACAATGAGCAGTTCTTC.

The chain uses TRBV5-6 and TRBJ1-2; no clear D gene. This CDR3 has 14 amino acids. Germline V gene sequence: CDR1 SGHDT, CDR2 YYEEEE. V gave up 0 bases and J gave up 3 bases, with 9 bases separating them. The CDR3 loop is CASSLGGSDYGYTF. CDR3 sequence (DNA): TGTGCCAGCAGCTTGGGTGGCAGTGACTATGGCTACACCTTC.

This clone was observed a handful of times. V is TRBV9 and J is TRBJ2-5, with D maybe TRBD2 (7 bases). The CDR3 contains 15 residues. Trimming stripped 6 bases from V and 4 bases from J, with 19 bases between. Germline loops: CDR1 SGDLS, CDR2 YYNGEE. CDR3 DNA sequence: TGTGCCAGCACCGTTCTCGGGGGGCCGGGAGAGACCCAGTACTTC. It encodes CASTVLGGPGETQYF.

This rearrangement joins TRBV27 to TRBJ2-3; D perhaps matches TRBD1 (6 bases). CDR1 MNHEY and CDR2 SMNVEV come from the germline V gene (reference sequence). Deletions cut 4 bases from V and 0 bases from J, with 11 bases between. The CDR3 length is 15 residues. The DNA for the CDR3 is TGTGCCAGCAGTTGGACAGTAGCTAGCACAGATACGCAGTATTTT. This sequence encodes CASSWTVASTDTQYF.

This chain links TRBV9 with TRBJ2-1, with D unclear. Germline lookup yields CDR1 SGDLS and CDR2 YYNGEE. With 3 bases removed from V and 2 bases from J, the gap between germline ends came to 15 bases. The CDR3 runs to 16 residues. The CDR3 region has the DNA TGTGCCAGCAGCGCTCACTCCGTTGCGGCCTACAATGAGCAGTTCTTC. Translation gives CASSAHSVAAYNEQFF.

The J gene is TRBJ1-1, the V gene TRBV9; D may be TRBD1 (6 bases). The CDR3 contains 14 residues. Trimming stripped 1 base from V and 1 base from J, with 8 bases between. The germline gives CDR1 SGDLS, CDR2 YYNGEE. This chain's CDR3 is CASSVLTGNTEAFF. The DNA for the CDR3 is TGTGCCAGCAGCGTATTGACAGGGAACACTGAAGCTTTCTTT.

The chain joins TRBV10-3 to TRBJ2-3, with TRBD2 matching 12 bases. Germline V CDR1 and CDR2: ENHRY, SYGVKD. Trimming at V came to 4 bases and at J to 0 bases, leaving 2 bases not matched to a gene. There are 16 residues in the CDR3. The CDR3 coding sequence is TGTGCCATCAGTGTGGGGACTAGCGGGAGCACAGATACGCAGTATTTT. The encoded protein is CAISVGTSGSTDTQYF.

The chain couples TRBV28 to TRBJ1-6; maybe TRBD1 (6 bases). Germline V gene lookup returns CDR1 MDHEN and CDR2 SYDVKM. V was shortened by 5 bases and J by 10 bases, with 27 bases between the two germline ends. This CDR3 spans 18 amino acids. For the CDR3, the DNA is TGTGCCAGCAGTCGACGGGACAACGGAGAACTGGGACCCTCACCCCTCCACTTT. It yields the protein CASSRRDNGELGPSPLHF.

The count of this clone is one. The J gene is TRBJ1-1, the V gene TRBV29-1, with D tentatively TRBD1 (5 bases). This CDR3 comprises 12 residues. Trimming removed 7 bases at V and 6 bases at J, with 15 bases between. Germline V gives CDR1 SQVTM, CDR2 ANQGSEA. The CDR3 sequence is CSGSQGAAEAFF. The CDR3 DNA is TGCAGCGGATCACAAGGGGCGGCTGAAGCTTTCTTT.

This chain links TRBV19 with TRBJ2-3, with D perhaps matching TRBD1 (5 bases). Trimming stripped 7 bases from V and 0 bases from J, with 14 bases between. The V gene's germline CDR1 is LNHDA and CDR2 SQIVND (reference sequence). The CDR3 has 15 residues. The CDR3: CASTQGGTSTDTQYF. The CDR3 DNA is TGTGCCAGTACTCAGGGTGGAACTAGCACAGATACGCAGTATTTT. Complete variable domain (other parts from reference TRBV19 and TRBJ2-3): DGGITQSPKYLFRKEGQNVTLSCEQNLNHDAMYWYRQDPGQGLRLIYYSQIVNDFQKGDIAEGYSVSREKKESFPLTVTSAQKNPTAFYLCASTQGGTSTDTQYFGPGTRLTVL.

The rearrangement uses TRBV7-2 and TRBJ1-2; D is possibly TRBD1 (6 bases). Trimming shortened V by 3 bases and J by 3 bases, and 8 bases separated the two germline ends. Germline-derived CDR1 and CDR2 are SGHTA and FQGNSA. The CDR3 has 13 residues. The DNA for the CDR3 is TGTGCCAGCAGCTTCCGGACAGACTATGGCTACACCTTC. Translating it yields CASSFRTDYGYTF.